A selection of T cell receptor beta chains follows, all from one sample in a study of T cells in Graves' hyperthyroidism and ophthalmopathy. Via MiXCR, TCRdb re-called the multiplex PCR reads, giving one row per CDR3 protein. The table records roughly 500,000 distinct CDR3 sequences, just over 45% of them present only once. Sequenced sample: peripheral blood or thyroid tissue (not recorded which). The origin of the receptors is an adult woman with Graves' disease, either hyperthyroidism or ophthalmopathy (not recorded which). CDR3s include the opening cysteine and the closing phenylalanine or tryptophan. D genes are given only for firm matches. Not all rows give a size; the values are once, few, many and, for expanded clones, a class.

clone_size: NA; d_call: TRBD1; j_call: TRBJ1-3; v_call: TRBV29-1; cdr3_aa: CSVETGNSGNTIYF; cdr3_nt: TGCAGCGTTGAGACAGGGAACTCTGGAAACACCATATATTTT
clone_size: once; d_call: NA; j_call: TRBJ2-2; v_call: TRBV15; cdr3_aa: CATSRGGGELFF; cdr3_nt: TGTGCCACCAGCAGAGGGGGCGGGGAGCTGTTTTTT
clone_size: NA; d_call: NA; j_call: TRBJ2-2; v_call: TRBV5-5; cdr3_aa: CASSHRGASGELFF; cdr3_nt: TGTGCCAGCAGCCACCGGGGGGCTAGCGGGGAGCTGTTTTTT
clone_size: NA; d_call: TRBD1; j_call: TRBJ1-2; v_call: TRBV20-1; cdr3_aa: CSAPGQAAGRDGYTF; cdr3_nt: TGCAGTGCTCCTGGACAGGCGGCGGGGCGCGATGGCTACACCTTC
clone_size: many; d_call: TRBD2; j_call: TRBJ2-7; v_call: TRBV7-8; cdr3_aa: CASSLDGTRSYEQYF; cdr3_nt: TGTGCCAGCAGCTTAGACGGGACTAGATCATACGAGCAGTACTTC
clone_size: many; d_call: NA; j_call: TRBJ1-5; v_call: TRBV20-1; cdr3_aa: CSARLAPQPQHF; cdr3_nt: TGCAGTGCTAGACTCGCCCCTCAGCCCCAGCATTTT
clone_size: few; d_call: NA; j_call: TRBJ1-6; v_call: TRBV5-1; cdr3_aa: CASSLAGWNSPLHF; cdr3_nt: TGCGCCAGCAGCTTGGCAGGGTGGAATTCACCCCTCCACTTT
clone_size: few; d_call: TRBD2; j_call: TRBJ2-7; v_call: TRBV28; cdr3_aa: CASSFLITGTSAYEQYF; cdr3_nt: TGTGCCAGCAGTTTTCTCATCACCGGGACTAGCGCCTACGAGCAGTACTTC
clone_size: few; d_call: NA; j_call: TRBJ1-6; v_call: TRBV19; cdr3_aa: CASRRLAGLTPLHF; cdr3_nt: TGTGCCAGTAGAAGACTAGCGGGATTGACACCCCTCCACTTT
clone_size: once; d_call: TRBD1; j_call: TRBJ2-5; v_call: TRBV2; cdr3_aa: CASSAKADRGETQYF; cdr3_nt: TGTGCCAGCAGTGCCAAAGCGGACAGGGGCGAGACCCAGTACTTC
clone_size: NA; d_call: NA; j_call: TRBJ1-4; v_call: TRBV10-3; cdr3_aa: CAISERGLAGGGSFGKLFF; cdr3_nt: TGTGCCATCAGTGAACGCGGACTAGCGGGAGGGGGAAGTTTTGGAAAACTGTTCTTT
clone_size: few; d_call: TRBD1; j_call: TRBJ2-7; v_call: TRBV12-3/TRBV12-4; cdr3_aa: CASSSAGGRYEQYF; cdr3_nt: TGTGCCAGCAGTTCCGCAGGGGGCCGCTACGAGCAGTACTTC
clone_size: many; d_call: TRBD2; j_call: TRBJ2-2; v_call: TRBV7-8; cdr3_aa: CASSPQGGLAGVRTGELFF; cdr3_nt: TGTGCCAGCAGCCCGCAGGGCGGACTAGCGGGAGTAAGAACCGGGGAGCTGTTTTTT
clone_size: many; d_call: NA; j_call: TRBJ2-7; v_call: TRBV5-1; cdr3_aa: CASSFGESYEQYF; cdr3_nt: TGCGCCAGCAGCTTTGGGGAGTCCTACGAGCAGTACTTC
clone_size: NA; d_call: NA; j_call: TRBJ2-7; v_call: TRBV7-2; cdr3_aa: CAAATRVPYEQYF; cdr3_nt: TGTGCCGCAGCTACTCGGGTACCCTACGAGCAGTACTTC
clone_size: NA; d_call: TRBD1; j_call: TRBJ1-4; v_call: TRBV15; cdr3_aa: CATSRVGTDKLFF; cdr3_nt: TGTGCCACCAGCAGAGTTGGGACAGACAAACTGTTTTTT
clone_size: NA; d_call: NA; j_call: TRBJ1-2; v_call: TRBV4-1; cdr3_aa: CASSRNQGISGYTF; cdr3_nt: TGCGCCAGCAGCCGAAACCAGGGCATCTCTGGCTACACCTTC
clone_size: many; d_call: NA; j_call: TRBJ2-2; v_call: TRBV4-1; cdr3_aa: CASSQVWDTGELFF; cdr3_nt: TGCGCCAGCAGCCAAGTATGGGACACCGGGGAGCTGTTTTTT
clone_size: NA; d_call: TRBD1; j_call: TRBJ2-5; v_call: TRBV12-3/TRBV12-4; cdr3_aa: CASSRRGTGKAAQYF; cdr3_nt: TGTGCCAGCAGCCGAAGAGGGACAGGGAAAGCGGCCCAGTACTTC
clone_size: NA; d_call: NA; j_call: TRBJ1-1; v_call: TRBV30; cdr3_aa: CAWWRGEQEFTEAFF; cdr3_nt: TGTGCCTGGTGGAGGGGGGAACAAGAATTTACTGAAGCTTTCTTT
clone_size: NA; d_call: NA; j_call: TRBJ1-2; v_call: TRBV7-2; cdr3_aa: CASSTRMGGGYTF; cdr3_nt: TGTGCCAGCAGCACTCGGATGGGCGGTGGCTACACCTTC
clone_size: medium-sized; d_call: NA; j_call: TRBJ1-5; v_call: TRBV15; cdr3_aa: CATAGWNSNQPQHF; cdr3_nt: TGTGCCACCGCAGGGTGGAATAGCAATCAGCCCCAGCATTTT
clone_size: NA; d_call: NA; j_call: TRBJ2-3; v_call: TRBV2; cdr3_aa: CASSKRGTDTQYF; cdr3_nt: TGTGCCAGCAGTAAGCGGGGCACAGATACGCAGTATTTT
clone_size: NA; d_call: TRBD1; j_call: TRBJ2-7; v_call: TRBV29-1; cdr3_aa: CSVTTGAHEQYF; cdr3_nt: TGCAGCGTGACTACAGGGGCCCACGAGCAGTACTTC
clone_size: many; d_call: TRBD1; j_call: TRBJ1-4; v_call: TRBV12-3/TRBV12-4; cdr3_aa: CASTFGQGELFF; cdr3_nt: TGTGCCAGCACCTTCGGACAGGGGGAACTGTTTTTT
clone_size: many; d_call: NA; j_call: TRBJ1-5; v_call: TRBV19; cdr3_aa: CASSIGVRQSGGPQHF; cdr3_nt: TGTGCCAGTAGTATAGGCGTACGACAATCGGGGGGGCCCCAGCATTTT
clone_size: many; d_call: TRBD1; j_call: TRBJ2-5; v_call: TRBV5-6; cdr3_aa: CASSSGTGIVETQYF; cdr3_nt: TGTGCCAGCAGCTCGGGGACAGGGATCGTGGAGACCCAGTACTTC
clone_size: NA; d_call: NA; j_call: TRBJ1-6; v_call: TRBV28; cdr3_aa: CASSRTGQIVYNSPLHF; cdr3_nt: TGTGCCAGCAGTCGTACAGGCCAAATAGTGTATAATTCACCCCTCCACTTT
clone_size: NA; d_call: TRBD1; j_call: TRBJ2-7; v_call: TRBV5-1; cdr3_aa: CASSWDSMNYEQYF; cdr3_nt: TGCGCCAGCAGCTGGGACAGTATGAACTACGAGCAGTACTTC
clone_size: NA; d_call: NA; j_call: TRBJ2-7; v_call: TRBV14; cdr3_aa: CASSLTDGYEQYF; cdr3_nt: TGTGCCAGCAGCCTAACCGACGGGTACGAGCAGTACTTC
clone_size: many; d_call: TRBD2; j_call: TRBJ2-7; v_call: TRBV5-1; cdr3_aa: CASSRLAGVPLFTYEQYF; cdr3_nt: TGCGCCAGCAGCCGACTAGCGGGAGTACCCTTATTTACCTACGAGCAGTACTTC
clone_size: NA; d_call: TRBD1; j_call: TRBJ1-4; v_call: TRBV7-9; cdr3_aa: CASSCGQGANEKLFF; cdr3_nt: TGTGCCAGCAGCTGTGGACAGGGAGCTAATGAAAAACTGTTTTTT
clone_size: many; d_call: TRBD1; j_call: TRBJ1-5; v_call: TRBV20-1; cdr3_aa: CSAGTESQPQHF; cdr3_nt: TGCAGTGCCGGGACAGAAAGTCAGCCCCAGCATTTT
clone_size: NA; d_call: NA; j_call: TRBJ2-7; v_call: TRBV27; cdr3_aa: CASSQSGVGDEQYF; cdr3_nt: TGTGCCAGCAGTCAAAGTGGGGTAGGGGACGAGCAGTACTTC
clone_size: few; d_call: TRBD1; j_call: TRBJ2-5; v_call: TRBV29-1; cdr3_aa: CSVVQGAVGKTQYF; cdr3_nt: TGCAGCGTTGTGCAGGGGGCGGTAGGGAAGACCCAGTACTTC